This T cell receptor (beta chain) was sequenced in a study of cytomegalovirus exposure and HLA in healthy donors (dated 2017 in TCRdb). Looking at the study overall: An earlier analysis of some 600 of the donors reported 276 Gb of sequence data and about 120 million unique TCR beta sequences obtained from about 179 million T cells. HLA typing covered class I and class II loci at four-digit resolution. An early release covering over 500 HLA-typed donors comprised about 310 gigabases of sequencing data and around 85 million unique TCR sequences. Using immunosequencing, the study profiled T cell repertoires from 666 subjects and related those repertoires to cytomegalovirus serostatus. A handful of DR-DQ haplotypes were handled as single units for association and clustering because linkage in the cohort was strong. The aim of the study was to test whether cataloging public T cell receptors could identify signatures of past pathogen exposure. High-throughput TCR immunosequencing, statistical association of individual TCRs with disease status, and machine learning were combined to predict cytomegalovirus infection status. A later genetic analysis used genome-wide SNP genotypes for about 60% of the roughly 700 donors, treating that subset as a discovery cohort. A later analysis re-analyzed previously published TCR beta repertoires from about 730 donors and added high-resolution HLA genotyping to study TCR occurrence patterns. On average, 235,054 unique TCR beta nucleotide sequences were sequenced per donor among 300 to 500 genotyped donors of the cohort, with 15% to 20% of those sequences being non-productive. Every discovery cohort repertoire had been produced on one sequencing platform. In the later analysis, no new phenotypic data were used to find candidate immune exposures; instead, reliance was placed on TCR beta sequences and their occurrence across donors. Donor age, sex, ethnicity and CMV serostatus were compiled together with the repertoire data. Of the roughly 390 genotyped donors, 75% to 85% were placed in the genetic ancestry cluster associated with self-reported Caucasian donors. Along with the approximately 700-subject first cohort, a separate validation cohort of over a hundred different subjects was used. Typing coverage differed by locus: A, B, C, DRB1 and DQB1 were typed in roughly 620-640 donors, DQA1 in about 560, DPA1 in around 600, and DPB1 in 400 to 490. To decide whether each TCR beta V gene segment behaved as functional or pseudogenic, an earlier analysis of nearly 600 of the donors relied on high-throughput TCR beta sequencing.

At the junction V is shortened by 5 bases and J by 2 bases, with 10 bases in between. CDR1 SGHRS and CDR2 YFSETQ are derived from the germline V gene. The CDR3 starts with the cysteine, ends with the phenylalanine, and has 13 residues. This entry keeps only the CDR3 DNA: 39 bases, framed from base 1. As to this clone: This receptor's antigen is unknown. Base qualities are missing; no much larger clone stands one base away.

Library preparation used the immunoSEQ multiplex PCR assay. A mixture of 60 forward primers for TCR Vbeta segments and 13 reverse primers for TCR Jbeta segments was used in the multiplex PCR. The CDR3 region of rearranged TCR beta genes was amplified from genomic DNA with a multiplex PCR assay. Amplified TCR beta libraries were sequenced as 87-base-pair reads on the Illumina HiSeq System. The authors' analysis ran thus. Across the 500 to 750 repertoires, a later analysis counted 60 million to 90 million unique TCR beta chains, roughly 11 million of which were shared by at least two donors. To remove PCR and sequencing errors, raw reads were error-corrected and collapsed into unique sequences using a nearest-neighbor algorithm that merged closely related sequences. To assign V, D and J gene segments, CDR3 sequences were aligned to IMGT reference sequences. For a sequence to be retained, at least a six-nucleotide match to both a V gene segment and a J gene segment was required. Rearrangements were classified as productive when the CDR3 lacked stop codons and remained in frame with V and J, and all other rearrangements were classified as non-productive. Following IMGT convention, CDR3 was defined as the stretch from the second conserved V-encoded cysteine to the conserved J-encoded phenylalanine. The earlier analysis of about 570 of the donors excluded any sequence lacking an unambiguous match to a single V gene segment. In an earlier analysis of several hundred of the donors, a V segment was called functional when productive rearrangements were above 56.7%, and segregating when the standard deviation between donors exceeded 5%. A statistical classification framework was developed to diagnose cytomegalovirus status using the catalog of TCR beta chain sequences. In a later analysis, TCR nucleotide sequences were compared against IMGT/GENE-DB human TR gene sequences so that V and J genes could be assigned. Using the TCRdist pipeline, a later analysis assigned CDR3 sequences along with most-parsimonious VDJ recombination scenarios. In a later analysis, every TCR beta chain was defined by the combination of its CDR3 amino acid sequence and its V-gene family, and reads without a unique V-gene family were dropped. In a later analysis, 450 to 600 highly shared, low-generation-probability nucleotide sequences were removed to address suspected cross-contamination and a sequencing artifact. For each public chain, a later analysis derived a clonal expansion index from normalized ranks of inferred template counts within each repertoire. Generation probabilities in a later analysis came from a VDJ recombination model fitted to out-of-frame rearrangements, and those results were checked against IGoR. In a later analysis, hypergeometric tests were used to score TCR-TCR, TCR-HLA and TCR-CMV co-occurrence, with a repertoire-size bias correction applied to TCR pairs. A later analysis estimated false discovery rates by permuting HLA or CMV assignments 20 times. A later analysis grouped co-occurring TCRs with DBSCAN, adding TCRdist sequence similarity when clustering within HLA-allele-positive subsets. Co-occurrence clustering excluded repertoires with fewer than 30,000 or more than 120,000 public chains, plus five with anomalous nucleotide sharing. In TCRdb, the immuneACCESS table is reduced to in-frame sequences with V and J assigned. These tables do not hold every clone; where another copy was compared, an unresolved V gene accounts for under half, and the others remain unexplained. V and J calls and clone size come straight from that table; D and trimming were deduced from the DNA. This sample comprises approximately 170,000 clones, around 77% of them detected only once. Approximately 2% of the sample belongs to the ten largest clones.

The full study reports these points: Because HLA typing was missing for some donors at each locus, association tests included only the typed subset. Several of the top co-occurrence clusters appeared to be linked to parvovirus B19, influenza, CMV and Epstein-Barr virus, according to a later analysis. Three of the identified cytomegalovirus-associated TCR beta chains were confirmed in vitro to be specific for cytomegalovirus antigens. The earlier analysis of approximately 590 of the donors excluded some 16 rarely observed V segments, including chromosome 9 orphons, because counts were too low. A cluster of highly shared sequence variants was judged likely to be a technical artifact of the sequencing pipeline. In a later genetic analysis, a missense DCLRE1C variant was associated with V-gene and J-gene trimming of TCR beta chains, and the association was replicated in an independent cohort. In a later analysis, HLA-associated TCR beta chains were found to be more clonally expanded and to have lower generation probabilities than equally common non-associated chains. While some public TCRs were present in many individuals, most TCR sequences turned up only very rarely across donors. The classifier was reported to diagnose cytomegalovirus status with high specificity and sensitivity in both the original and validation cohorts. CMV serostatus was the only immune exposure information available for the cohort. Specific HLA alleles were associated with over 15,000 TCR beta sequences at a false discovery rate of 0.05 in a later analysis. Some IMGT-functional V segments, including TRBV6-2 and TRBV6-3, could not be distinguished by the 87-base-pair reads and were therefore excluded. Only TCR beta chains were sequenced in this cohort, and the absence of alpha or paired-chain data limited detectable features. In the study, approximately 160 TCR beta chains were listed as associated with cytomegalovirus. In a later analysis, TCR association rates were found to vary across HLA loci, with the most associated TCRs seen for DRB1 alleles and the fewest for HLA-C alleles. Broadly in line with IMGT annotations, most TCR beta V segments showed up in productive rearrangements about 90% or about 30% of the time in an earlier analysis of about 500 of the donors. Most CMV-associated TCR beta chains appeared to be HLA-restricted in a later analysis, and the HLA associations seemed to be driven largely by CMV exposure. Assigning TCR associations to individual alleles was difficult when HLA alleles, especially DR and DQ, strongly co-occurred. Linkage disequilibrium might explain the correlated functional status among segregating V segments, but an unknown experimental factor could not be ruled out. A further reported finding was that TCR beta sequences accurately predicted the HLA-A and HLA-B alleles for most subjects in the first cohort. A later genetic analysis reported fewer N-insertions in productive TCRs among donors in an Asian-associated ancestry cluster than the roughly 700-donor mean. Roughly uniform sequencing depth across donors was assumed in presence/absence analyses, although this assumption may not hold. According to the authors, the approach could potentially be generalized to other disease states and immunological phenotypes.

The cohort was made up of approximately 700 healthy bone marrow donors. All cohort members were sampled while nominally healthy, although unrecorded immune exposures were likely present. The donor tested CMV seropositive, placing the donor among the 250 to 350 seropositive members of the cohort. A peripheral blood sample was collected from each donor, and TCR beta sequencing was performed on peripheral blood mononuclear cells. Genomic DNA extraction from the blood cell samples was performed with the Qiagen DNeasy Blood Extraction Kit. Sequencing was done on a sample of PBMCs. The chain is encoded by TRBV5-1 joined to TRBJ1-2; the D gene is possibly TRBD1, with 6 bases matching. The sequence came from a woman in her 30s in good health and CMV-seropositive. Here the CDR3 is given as CASSPDSNYGYTF. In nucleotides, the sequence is TGCGCCAGCAGTCCGGACAGCAACTATGGCTACACCTTC.